These T cell receptor beta chains were read from a single sample in a study of cytomegalovirus exposure and HLA in healthy donors. Measured with immunoSEQ multiplex PCR; TCRdb has only the in-frame clones, and not every one. The table has 150,000 to 200,000 clones, 80% to 85% seen once; the top ten hold around 0.27%. The specimen sequenced was PBMCs. The receptors come from a boy aged 10-17 years in good health and CMV-seronegative. Each CDR3 is given without its conserved first and last residue.

j_gene: TRBJ1-5
v_gene: TRBV6-1
CDR3aa: ASTMTGEQPQH

j_gene: TRBJ2-7
v_gene: TRBV6-1
CDR3aa: ASRDMGYEQY

j_gene: TRBJ1-1
v_gene: TRBV28
CDR3aa: ASEGSQREGAF

j_gene: TRBJ2-6
v_gene: TRBV18
CDR3aa: ASSPLGGQGLPGANVLT

j_gene: TRBJ2-7
v_gene: TRBV29-1
CDR3aa: SVGSNYEQY

j_gene: TRBJ1-2
v_gene: TRBV30
CDR3aa: AWSVREAYGYT

j_gene: TRBJ1-2
v_gene: TRBV19
CDR3aa: ASSWRFLTGYT

j_gene: TRBJ2-7
v_gene: TRBV10-3
CDR3aa: AIRVDRNEQY

j_gene: TRBJ2-7
v_gene: TRBV6-6
CDR3aa: ASRTRTSDSYEQY

j_gene: TRBJ1-2
v_gene: TRBV2
CDR3aa: ASSSGTGVGYT

j_gene: TRBJ2-3
v_gene: TRBV19
CDR3aa: ASSIGEGTQY

j_gene: TRBJ1-2
v_gene: TRBV30
CDR3aa: AWSVRTGTYGYT

j_gene: TRBJ1-2
v_gene: TRBV2
CDR3aa: ATGGFAYT

j_gene: TRBJ1-1
v_gene: TRBV11-2
CDR3aa: ASSANRGRGFTEAF

j_gene: TRBJ1-4
v_gene: TRBV7-9
CDR3aa: ASSLGDRGESEKLF

j_gene: TRBJ2-1
v_gene: TRBV5-4
CDR3aa: ASSKLAGESYEQF

j_gene: TRBJ2-5
v_gene: TRBV7-2
CDR3aa: ASSLKFPLAGGETQY

j_gene: TRBJ2-2
v_gene: TRBV5-1
CDR3aa: ASSLGGGGDTGELF

j_gene: TRBJ1-1
v_gene: TRBV30
CDR3aa: AWSALTGRNTEAF

j_gene: TRBJ1-2
v_gene: TRBV5-1
CDR3aa: ASSLFGQPYGYT

j_gene: TRBJ1-3
v_gene: TRBV9
CDR3aa: ASSVNSGNTIY

j_gene: TRBJ1-3
v_gene: TRBV5-1
CDR3aa: ASSVTGVNTIY

j_gene: TRBJ2-7
v_gene: TRBV28
CDR3aa: ASRTGQGAYEQY

j_gene: TRBJ2-7
v_gene: TRBV29-1
CDR3aa: SVTDRAGAYEQY

j_gene: TRBJ2-7
v_gene: TRBV28
CDR3aa: ASSFPLSGSSSYEQY

j_gene: TRBJ2-1
v_gene: TRBV5-4
CDR3aa: ASRTEVAANEQF

j_gene: TRBJ2-2
v_gene: TRBV2
CDR3aa: ASSAWSGTGELF

j_gene: TRBJ1-2
v_gene: TRBV27
CDR3aa: ASSLSGQNYANYGYT

j_gene: TRBJ1-2
v_gene: TRBV9
CDR3aa: ASSPSILGDYGYT

j_gene: TRBJ2-3
v_gene: TRBV28
CDR3aa: ASSLTRDTQY

j_gene: TRBJ2-3
v_gene: TRBV30
CDR3aa: AWSVGTGMITDTQY